The present TCR beta chain was sequenced within a study of shared clonotypes between healthy human individuals. General study points: In general, naive subsets displayed greater estimated richness than memory subsets did. A reduction in generation probabilities was seen for non-shared clonotypes relative to those shared by all four donors.

On this clone: The antigen remains undetermined.

Each sorted subset replicate got 200 ng genomic DNA, 25,000 to 30,000 genomes. In the authors' workflow: ImmunoSEQ yielded junction-only sequences lacking quality scores, so filtering differed. The repertoire was sequenced with immunoSEQ multiplex PCR; TCRdb's copy has only in-frame clones and lacks some. The DNA was the basis for D and trimming; V, J and clone size are from that table. The data hold more than 550,000 clones, with around 70% observed a single time. The sequencing sample was made of memory CD4+ T cells sorted from blood. Indicated subset: CD45RA-negative fraction. This TCR was recovered from a woman in her twenties or thirties in good health.

CDR3 protein: CASSPRAFSTDTQYF. CDR3 bases: TGTGCCAGCAGCCCACGGGCCTTTAGCACAGATACGCAGTATTTT. The chain employs TRBV7-9 and TRBJ2-3; no clear D gene. Germline V gives CDR1 SEHNR, CDR2 FQNEAQ (reference sequence). The ends were cut back, 5 bases at V and 0 bases at J, with 12 bases in the middle. The CDR3 sequence is 15 residues long.